The 31 T cell receptor beta chains listed next were all sequenced from one sample in a study of PD-1 blockade in classical Hodgkin lymphoma. Time point indicated: cycle 4 day 1 (C4D1), after 6 weeks of nivolumab. Every patient was affected by relapse after autologous stem cell transplantation, while exposure to brentuximab vedotin was not uniform. TCRdb's table, derived via immunoSEQ multiplex PCR, lists solely in-frame clones and lacks some. The sample lists roughly 46,000 clones, 65% to 80% occurring once. The specimen was peripheral blood mononuclear cells (PBMCs), collected before the fourth cycle of nivolumab. These TCRs come from a human donor with classical Hodgkin lymphoma.

The V and J genes are TRBV6-5 and TRBJ1-4; D ambiguous. The germline V and J ends were trimmed by 6 bases and 5 bases, with 16 bases remaining between them. CDR1 and CDR2 from the germline V gene are MNHEY and SVGAGI. The CDR3 is made up of 15 amino acids. The CDR3 protein is CASRRVGYSNEKLFF. In DNA form, the CDR3 reads TGTGCCAGCAGGAGAGTCGGCTACTCAAATGAAAAACTGTTTTTT.

The rearrangement links TRBV11-3 to TRBJ2-7, with D perhaps TRBD1 or TRBD2 (5 bases each). V lost 4 bases and J 7 bases, leaving 14 bases between the germline ends. Germline V lookup: CDR1 SGHNT, CDR2 YENEEA. The CDR3 contains 13 residues. The CDR3 here is CASSSWDRAEQYF. DNA of the CDR3: TGTGCCAGCAGCTCATGGGACCGGGCTGAGCAGTACTTC. The full variable domain, its missing parts supplied by reference TRBV11-3 and TRBJ2-7, is EAGVVQSPRYKIIEKKQPVAFWCNPISGHNTLYWYLQNLGQGPELLIRYENEEAVDDSQLPKDRFSAERLKGVDSTLKIQPAELGDSAVYLCASSSWDRAEQYFGPGTRLTVT.

J is TRBJ2-7 and V is TRBV7-6, with D unresolved. V lost 2 bases to trimming and J lost 3 bases, with 14 bases between them. The length of the CDR3 is 15 residues. Per the germline V gene, CDR1 is SGHVS and CDR2 is FNYEAQ. CDR3 DNA sequence: TGTGCCAGCAGCTTAACGGCGTATCATAACTACGAGCAGTACTTC. It specifies CASSLTAYHNYEQYF.

The genes are TRBV28 and TRBJ2-7; TRBD2 aligns across 14 bases. The germline gives CDR1 MDHEN, CDR2 SYDVKM. V lost 4 bases, J lost 2 bases, and 1 base stayed unmatched. CDR3 length equals 15 residues. The CDR3 nucleotides read TGTGCCAGCAGTTCGGGACTAGCGGGAGCCTACGAGCAGTACTTC. Its translation: CASSSGLAGAYEQYF.

This clone was recorded many times. This chain links TRBV9 with TRBJ2-5; tentatively, D is TRBD1 or TRBD2 (5 bases each). This CDR3 has 14 amino acids. V was pared by 3 bases and J by 2 bases, with 11 bases between. Germline V gene data show CDR1 as SGDLS and CDR2 as YYNGEE. The CDR3 DNA sequence: TGTGCCAGCAGCGCCCGGGGCGAGCAAGAGACCCAGTACTTC. This codes for CASSARGEQETQYF.

The chain couples TRBV7-9 to TRBJ2-7, with 12 positions matching TRBD1. The V gene's germline CDR1 is SEHNR and CDR2 FQNEAQ (reference sequence). V dropped 6 bases and J dropped 5; count of bases not matched to a gene: 5. The CDR3 spans 14 residues. CDR3 loop: CASRTGTGGNEQYF. CDR3 nucleotides: TGTGCCAGCAGAACCGGGACAGGGGGCAACGAGCAGTACTTC.

This clone was observed at least ten times. The chain carries TRBV7-2 and TRBJ2-1, with D hard to call. The germline gives CDR1 SGHTA, CDR2 FQGNSA. V was pared by 2 bases and J by 9 bases, with 14 bases between. The CDR3 has 14 residues. The CDR3 DNA sequence: TGTGCCAGCAGCTTACAGCTTCTAGGCGGTGAGCAGTTCTTC. This encodes CASSLQLLGGEQFF.

The J gene is TRBJ2-3, the V gene TRBV7-6; unclear D gene. The germline V gene has CDR1 SGHVS and CDR2 FNYEAQ. Trimming took off 3 bases at V and 3 bases at J, with 4 bases between the two ends. This CDR3 contains 12 residues. CDR3 amino acids: CASSFSTDTQYF. DNA of the CDR3: TGTGCCAGCAGCTTCAGTACAGATACGCAGTATTTT.

The genes are TRBV6-5 and TRBJ2-7; no clear D gene. Trimming took 9 bases from V and 3 from J, leaving 3 bases between them. Germline V gene lookup returns CDR1 MNHEY and CDR2 SVGAGI. CDR3 length: 9 amino acids. The CDR3 sequence is CASGYEQYF. CDR3 coding DNA: TGTGCCAGTGGCTACGAGCAGTACTTC.

A few counts support this clone. The chain carries TRBV4-3 and TRBJ1-4; D unclear. The germline V gene has CDR1 LGHNA and CDR2 YSLEER. This CDR3 spans 14 amino acids. Deletions cut 1 base from V and 14 bases from J, with 17 bases between. The CDR3 DNA sequence: TGCGCCAGCAGCCAAGTGATCGACCGGAGGAATCTGTTTTTT. This translates into CASSQVIDRRNLFF.

The gene calls are TRBV6-5 and TRBJ2-1, with TRBD2 matching over 7 bases. Germline lookup yields CDR1 MNHEY and CDR2 SVGAGI. This CDR3 has 13 amino acids. J gave up 3 bases and V 8 bases, and 4 bases lay outside the gene matches. DNA for the CDR3: TGTGCCAGCGGAACGGGGGGCTACAATGAGCAGTTCTTC. Its translation is CASGTGGYNEQFF.

This sequence joins TRBV2 and TRBJ2-7, with a possible D match to TRBD1 (5 bases). This CDR3 comprises 13 residues. CDR1 is SNHLY, CDR2 FYNNEI, per germline. V dropped 11 bases and J dropped 7 bases, with 21 bases sitting between them. CDR3 in amino acids: CAGAGPDLGEQYF. CDR3 DNA sequence: TGTGCCGGGGCCGGGCCAGACTTGGGGGAGCAGTACTTC.

V is TRBV27 and J is TRBJ2-1; 8 nucleotides match TRBD2. Germline lookup yields CDR1 MNHEY and CDR2 SMNVEV (reference sequence). The CDR3 contains 17 residues. Unmatched junction bases numbered 12, after V lost 6 bases and J lost 2 bases. As DNA, the CDR3 is TGTGCCAGCAGACGGGAGGCGGGGGGCGACGCCTACAATGAGCAGTTCTTC. It encodes CASRREAGGDAYNEQFF.

This chain connects TRBV19 to TRBJ2-7; 13 nucleotides align to TRBD2. Germline CDR1 is LNHDA and CDR2 is SQIVND (reference sequence). V was pared by 10 bases and J by 0 bases, with 3 bases of the junction left unmatched. The length of the CDR3 is 14 residues. As DNA, the CDR3 is TGTGCCACAAGACTAGCGGGAGGCTCCTACGAGCAGTACTTC. Protein product: CATRLAGGSYEQYF.

This chain joins TRBV28 and TRBJ1-1; no definite D call. With 5 bases removed from V and 1 base from J, the gap between germline ends came to 17 bases. This CDR3 has 16 residues. The germline V gene has CDR1 MDHEN and CDR2 SYDVKM. The CDR3, as DNA: TGTGCCAGCAGTCTTTATCCCCGGGGAGGGAACACTGAAGCTTTCTTT. Its translation is CASSLYPRGGNTEAFF.

The chain employs TRBV7-9 and TRBJ2-1; 8 bases match TRBD1. Trimming cost V 5 bases and J 5 bases; bases outside gene matches: 8. Germline CDR1 is SEHNR and CDR2 is FQNEAQ (reference sequence). This CDR3 spans 15 amino acids. The CDR3 DNA sequence: TGTGCCAGCAGCGGTCGGACAGGGCGGGACAATGAGCAGTTCTTC. As protein: CASSGRTGRDNEQFF.

The rearrangement uses TRBV27 and TRBJ2-3; 7 nucleotides align to TRBD2. Trimming at V came to 2 bases and at J to 1 base, leaving 12 bases not matched to a gene. Germline CDR1 is MNHEY and CDR2 is SMNVEV (reference sequence). The CDR3 extends over 18 amino acids. The CDR3 region is CASSLLAVPSEGTDTQYF. In DNA form, the CDR3 reads TGTGCCAGCAGTTTACTAGCGGTGCCCTCGGAGGGCACAGATACGCAGTATTTT.

As DNA, the CDR3 is TGTGCCAGCGGAGGAGAGGGTTCCTTGAAAGCTTTCTTT. Residues: CASGGEGSLKAFF. The chain links TRBV13 to TRBJ1-1; D is undetermined. Germline V gene lookup returns CDR1 PRHDT and CDR2 FYEKMQ (reference sequence). The CDR3 length is 13 residues. The V and J ends lost 8 bases and 9 bases respectively, with 19 bases between them. The full variable domain, with the rest looked up from reference TRBV13 and TRBJ1-1, is AAGVIQSPRHLIKEKRETATLKCYPIPRHDTVYWYQQGPGQDPQFLISFYEKMQSDKGSIPDRFSAQQFSDYHSELNMSSLELGDSALYFCASGGEGSLKAFFGQGTRLTVV.

The chain employs TRBV19 and TRBJ2-1; 12 positions match TRBD2. CDR3 length: 17 amino acids. With V trimmed by 1 base and J by 5 bases, 6 bases remained unmatched. CDR1 and CDR2 from the germline V gene are LNHDA and SQIVND (reference sequence). CDR3 in DNA: TGTGCCAGTAGTATAGGCCCGGGACTAGCGGGTGACAATGAGCAGTTCTTC. It encodes CASSIGPGLAGDNEQFF.

The chain is built from TRBV18 and TRBJ2-3; tentative D call: TRBD1 (5 bases). Trimming stripped 5 bases from V and 2 bases from J, with 14 bases between. CDR1 KGHSH and CDR2 LQKENI come from the germline V gene. This CDR3 spans 15 amino acids. DNA for the CDR3: TGTGCCAGCTCAAACAGGTATTCCTCCACAGATACGCAGTATTTT. This codes for CASSNRYSSTDTQYF.

The V and J genes are TRBV11-2 and TRBJ2-2; 10 bases map to TRBD1. The CDR3 contains 15 residues. In germline, CDR1 is SGHAT, CDR2 FQNNGV. Trimming removed 4 bases from V and 4 bases from J; junction bases left unmatched: 3. The CDR3 loop is CASSSWDRGTGELFF. The CDR3 DNA reads TGTGCCAGCAGCTCATGGGACAGGGGCACCGGGGAGCTGTTTTTT.

This clone came up once. The V and J genes are TRBV2 and TRBJ2-1; tentatively, D is TRBD2 (6 bases). Germline V gives CDR1 SNHLY, CDR2 FYNNEI. Trimming took off 7 bases at V and 5 bases at J, with 15 bases between the two ends. This CDR3 region has 14 residues. The CDR3 DNA follows: TGTGCCAGCACCGGATCGGGGGTTAACAATGAGCAGTTCTTC. Amino acid sequence: CASTGSGVNNEQFF.

About this clone itself: A far larger clone is one base from this, pointing to a likely read error. V and J are TRBV11-3 and TRBJ2-3; D is possibly TRBD1 (6 bases). The CDR3 sequence is 14 residues long. Germline V gene data show CDR1 as SGHNT and CDR2 as YENEEA. With 4 bases removed from V and 2 bases from J, the gap between germline ends came to 10 bases. The CDR3, as DNA: TGTGCCAGCAGCTACGGACAGAACACAGATACGCAGTATTTT. Its translation: CASSYGQNTDTQYF.

J is TRBJ1-1 and V is TRBV27; no clear D. V dropped 5 bases and J dropped 0 bases, with 13 bases sitting between them. The germline V gene has CDR1 MNHEY and CDR2 SMNVEV (reference sequence). This CDR3 contains 15 residues. The CDR3 DNA reads TGTGCCAGCAGTCCAAGACGTCTTGTGAACACTGAAGCTTTCTTT. Protein: CASSPRRLVNTEAFF.

V usage is TRBV18 and J usage is TRBJ1-4, with TRBD1 as a possible D gene (5 bases). Trimming took 3 bases from V and 4 from J, leaving 12 bases between them. CDR3 length: 15 residues. Germline V gene lookup returns CDR1 KGHSH and CDR2 LQKENI. The CDR3 protein is CASSPSAGINEKLFF. The CDR3 nucleotides read TGTGCCAGCTCACCGTCGGCAGGGATTAATGAAAAACTGTTTTTT. Variable domain in full (rest from reference TRBV18 and TRBJ1-4): NAGVMQNPRHLVRRRGQEARLRCSPMKGHSHVYWYRQLPEEGLKFMVYLQKENIIDESGMPKERFSAEFPKEGPSILRIQQVVRGDSAAYFCASSPSAGINEKLFFGSGTQLSVL.

The genes are TRBV29-1 and TRBJ2-7, with D perhaps matching TRBD1 (6 bases). Trimming left V 2 bases short and J 2 bases short, with 10 bases between. Looked up from germline, CDR1 is SQVTM and CDR2 is ANQGSEA. The CDR3 spans 13 residues. The DNA for the CDR3 is TGCAGCGTTGAAATCGACAGGACCTACGAGCAGTACTTC. Protein sequence: CSVEIDRTYEQYF.

Only a few counts were recorded for this clone. This sequence joins TRBV4-3 and TRBJ1-4, with 7 bases that match TRBD1. V lost 4 bases and J lost 3; bases outside the gene matches: 5. The germline CDR1 and CDR2 sequences are LGHNA and YSLEER. The CDR3 contains 15 residues. The chain's CDR3 is CASSPYRGANEKLFF. The DNA for the CDR3 is TGCGCCAGCAGCCCCTACAGGGGTGCTAATGAAAAACTGTTTTTT.

The genes are TRBV10-3 and TRBJ2-2; the D is unclear. The CDR3 runs 14 residues. Germline values: CDR1 ENHRY, CDR2 SYGVKD. Deletions cut 6 bases from V and 8 bases from J, with 16 bases between. The CDR3 sequence: CAIRESLIGGELFF. As DNA, the CDR3 is TGTGCCATCAGGGAATCACTTATAGGAGGGGAGCTGTTTTTT.

The chain has TRBV6-5 and TRBJ2-2, with unresolved D. The V gene lost 2 bases and the J gene lost 1 base, with 8 bases spanning the gap. The CDR3 runs 15 residues. Germline CDR1 reads MNHEY; CDR2 reads SVGAGI. CDR3 sequence: CASSYRSRNTGELFF. DNA of the CDR3: TGTGCCAGCAGTTACCGGTCGCGGAACACCGGGGAGCTGTTTTTT.

The chain employs TRBV7-9 and TRBJ2-2; tentatively, D is TRBD2 (6 bases). V shed 6 bases and J shed 0 bases, with 11 bases lying between them. The CDR3 is 15 residues long. CDR1 is SEHNR and CDR2 is FQNEAQ in the germline V gene (reference sequence). This CDR3 reads CASRSGTPNTGELFF. The CDR3 DNA follows: TGTGCCAGCAGATCCGGGACTCCGAACACCGGGGAGCTGTTTTTT.

The chain is built from TRBV28 and TRBJ2-7; 9 bases match TRBD2. The junction had 4 bases not matched to a gene; V was cut back by 1 base and J by 3 bases. Per germline, CDR1 MDHEN and CDR2 SYDVKM. This CDR3 is 15 amino acids long. The DNA for the CDR3 is TGTGCCAGCAGTTTATCGCCTAGCGGGAACTACGAGCAGTACTTC. Protein sequence: CASSLSPSGNYEQYF.